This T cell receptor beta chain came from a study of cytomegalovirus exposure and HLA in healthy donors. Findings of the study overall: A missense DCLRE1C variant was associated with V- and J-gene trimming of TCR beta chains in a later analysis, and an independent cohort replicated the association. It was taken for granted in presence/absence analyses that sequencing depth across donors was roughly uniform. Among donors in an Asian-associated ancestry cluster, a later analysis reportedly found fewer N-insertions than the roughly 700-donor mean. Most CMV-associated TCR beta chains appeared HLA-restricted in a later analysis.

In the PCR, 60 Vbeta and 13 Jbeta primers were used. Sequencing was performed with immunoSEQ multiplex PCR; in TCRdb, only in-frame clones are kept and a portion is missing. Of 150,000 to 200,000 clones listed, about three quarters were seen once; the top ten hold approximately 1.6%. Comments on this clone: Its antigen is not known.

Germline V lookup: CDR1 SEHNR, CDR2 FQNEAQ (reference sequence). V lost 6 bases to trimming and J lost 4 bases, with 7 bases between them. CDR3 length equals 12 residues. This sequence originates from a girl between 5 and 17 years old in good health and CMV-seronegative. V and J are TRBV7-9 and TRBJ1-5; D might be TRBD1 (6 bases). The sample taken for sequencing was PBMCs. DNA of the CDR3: TGTGCCAGCAGGCAGGGGAATCAGCCCCAGCATTTT. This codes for CASRQGNQPQHF.